Presented here are 7 T cell receptor beta chains from one specimen sequenced in a study of T cell responses to AZD1222 COVID-19 vaccine. Assay: immunoSEQ multiplex PCR; the TCRdb copy retains only in-frame clones and omits some. The sample contains about 140,000 clones, 92% of which appear only once. The sequencing used peripheral blood, collected on day 0 of AZD1222 vaccination. All receptors derive from an adult in good health.

The rearrangement joins TRBV4-2 to TRBJ2-2; D is undetermined. The CDR3 extends over 16 amino acids. CDR1 is LGHNA, CDR2 YNFKEQ, per germline. Between the trimmed V and J ends, which lost 3 bases and 7 bases, there was a span of 18 bases. CDR3 DNA sequence: TGTGCCAGCAGCCACCTGACTTTGGGGAACGGCGGGGAGCTGTTTTTT. Encoded protein: CASSHLTLGNGGELFF.

The chain couples TRBV29-1 to TRBJ2-7; D uncertain. Deletions cut 5 bases from V and 5 bases from J, with 10 bases between. The CDR3 spans 11 residues. Germline V lookup: CDR1 SQVTM, CDR2 ANQGSEA. The CDR3 is CSVKGSHEQYF. The CDR3 DNA reads TGCAGCGTTAAGGGTTCCCACGAGCAGTACTTC.

This clone was counted a few times. Germline and junction disagree at one end, which may indicate a read error. V gene TRBV28 combines with J gene TRBJ1-3; D is perhaps TRBD1 (5 bases). CDR3 length equals 16 residues. Germline lookup yields CDR1 MDHEN and CDR2 SYDVKM. The CDR3 region is CASSPPGGGPGNTIYF. CDR3 DNA: TGTGCCAGCAGCCCCCCCGGGGGAGGGCCTGGAAATACCATATATTTT.

This rearrangement joins TRBV6-1 to TRBJ1-4; 9 bases line up with TRBD1. Germline V CDR1 and CDR2: MNHNS, SASEGT. V shed 3 bases, J shed 7 bases, and the junction held 9 bases outside the gene matches. The CDR3 runs to 16 residues. The CDR3 DNA reads as TGTGCCAGCAGTGATAGTGGGACAGGGTTTAGTGAAAAACTGTTTTTT. This codes for CASSDSGTGFSEKLFF.

The chain employs TRBV21-1 and TRBJ2-6; the table's TRBD1 call for D was not verified on the DNA. TRBV21-1 is an annotated pseudogene. This CDR3 is built from 18 residues. The CDR3 here is CARHHTGPQSSGANVLTF. In DNA form, the CDR3 reads TGTGCCAGACACCATACAGGGCCACAAAGCTCTGGGGCCAACGTCCTGACTTTC.

This clone has a single count. The chain is built from TRBV7-9 and TRBJ2-2; D gene unclear. Trimming left V 2 bases short and J 1 base short, with 5 bases between. The CDR3 is 14 residues long. Looked up from germline, CDR1 is SEHNR and CDR2 is FQNEAQ (reference sequence). The CDR3, as DNA: TGTGCCAGCAGCTTAAAACAGAACACCGGGGAGCTGTTTTTT. Its translation: CASSLKQNTGELFF.

The chain has TRBV5-1 and TRBJ1-1; D may be TRBD1 (5 bases). V lost 4 bases and J lost 5, with 18 bases in between. Germline V gene sequence: CDR1 SGHRS, CDR2 YFSETQ. There are 15 residues in the CDR3. In DNA, the CDR3 is TGCGCCAGCAGCGCGGGGACTCAACGTGGGACTGAAGCTTTCTTT. Amino acid sequence: CASSAGTQRGTEAFF.